This T cell receptor beta chain was sequenced in a study of metastatic and nonmetastatic thyroid tumors. This clone came up many times. Germline assignment: CDR1 SGHKS and CDR2 YYEKEE (reference sequence). The ends were cut back, 2 bases at V and 4 bases at J, with 19 bases in the middle. CDR3 size: 16 residues. TCRdb re-clonotyped the PCR reads via MiXCR. This sample has 30,000 to 45,000 clones, with about 29% found just once. Until they underwent thyroid surgery, no patient had received any treatment. The chain links TRBV5-5 to TRBJ2-7; weak D call: TRBD2 (6 bases). This TCR was recovered from a male donor with papillary thyroid cancer or a benign thyroid nodule (not recorded which). Some clones in this sample may be carry-over from other donors' samples. Specimen: blood. The CDR3 reads CASSLTGLGGRYEQYF. Written as DNA, the CDR3 is TGTGCCAGCAGCTTAACAGGTTTGGGGGGTCGGTACGAGCAGTACTTC.